These 22 T cell receptor beta chains originate from one sample sequenced in a study of T cell responses to AZD1222 COVID-19 vaccine. Generated by immunoSEQ multiplex PCR, the TCRdb table keeps only in-frame clones and is missing some. Found here are approximately 90,000 clones, around 85% of them singletons; the top ten hold roughly 7.5%. The sample here was peripheral blood, taken on day 0 of AZD1222 vaccination. Receptors were obtained from an adult in good health.

V usage is TRBV7-2 and J usage is TRBJ1-1; TRBD1 might be the D (5 bases). Germline V lookup: CDR1 SGHTA, CDR2 FQGNSA. The CDR3 is made up of 15 amino acids. V lost 1 base and J 5 bases, leaving 14 bases between the germline ends. The CDR3 is CASSLGVLRGTEAFF. CDR3 nucleotides: TGTGCCAGCAGCTTAGGGGTCCTAAGGGGAACTGAAGCTTTCTTT.

This clone showed up just a few times. The chain couples TRBV28 to TRBJ1-5; D remains unclear. The V and J ends lost 7 bases and 1 base respectively, with 17 bases between them. Germline CDR1 reads MDHEN; CDR2 reads SYDVKM. This CDR3 has 16 residues. As DNA, the CDR3 is TGTGCCAGCACCTCTACACGGGAGGGAAGCAATCAGCCCCAGCATTTT. As protein: CASTSTREGSNQPQHF.

The chain couples TRBV7-2 to TRBJ2-5, with a possible D match to TRBD2 (6 bases). Germline V gene lookup returns CDR1 SGHTA and CDR2 FQGNSA. V lost 2 bases and J 4 bases, leaving 14 bases between the germline ends. The CDR3 is 15 residues long. CDR3 residues: CASSLWGGGGETQYF. CDR3 nucleotide sequence: TGTGCCAGCAGCTTATGGGGAGGAGGAGGAGAGACCCAGTACTTC.

V and J are TRBV5-6 and TRBJ1-6; D is unresolved. V shed 4 bases and J shed 7 bases, with 6 bases lying between them. The CDR3 sequence is 12 residues long. Germline CDR1 SGHDT, CDR2 YYEEEE. The CDR3 spells CASSVTNSPLHF. Written as DNA, the CDR3 is TGTGCCAGCAGCGTCACGAATTCACCCCTCCACTTT.

V and J are TRBV29-1 and TRBJ2-7, with D hard to call. The CDR3 length is 13 residues. V gave up 4 bases and J gave up 0 bases, with 10 bases separating them. Germline lookup yields CDR1 SQVTM and CDR2 ANQGSEA. CDR3 loop: CSVVNQVSYEQYF. The DNA of the CDR3 is TGCAGCGTTGTTAACCAGGTCTCCTACGAGCAGTACTTC.

The J gene is TRBJ1-1, the V gene TRBV3-1 (or the pseudogene TRBV3-2); no clear D gene. The CDR3 spans 12 residues. Between the trimmed V and J ends, which lost 0 bases and 9 bases, there was a span of 8 bases. CDR1 and CDR2 from the germline V gene are LGHDT and YNNKEL (reference sequence). CDR3 coding DNA: TGTGCCAGCAGCCAAGAGACGGCCCAAGCTTTCTTT. Translated, it gives CASSQETAQAFF.

The CDR3: CASIPVGGQPQHF. The DNA for the CDR3 is TGTGCCAGCATACCCGTTGGGGGCCAGCCCCAGCATTTT. The chain links TRBV28 to TRBJ1-5; a weak D match, TRBD1 (6 bases). CDR1 is MDHEN, CDR2 SYDVKM, per germline. CDR3 length: 13 residues. The ends were cut back, 7 bases at V and 7 bases at J, with 14 bases in the middle.

The rearrangement links TRBV29-1 to TRBJ2-6; 9 bases are a match to TRBD1. This CDR3 has 15 amino acids. V gave up 6 bases and J gave up 1 base; unmatched junction bases: 4. Germline lookup yields CDR1 SQVTM and CDR2 ANQGSEA. CDR3: CSVGQGGSGANVLTF. CDR3 DNA: TGCAGCGTGGGACAGGGAGGGTCTGGGGCCAACGTCCTGACTTTC.

V usage is TRBV19 and J usage is TRBJ2-1, with D hard to call. V dropped 5 bases and J dropped 2 bases, with 7 bases sitting between them. Germline assignment: CDR1 LNHDA and CDR2 SQIVND (reference sequence). This CDR3 comprises 13 residues. The CDR3 reads CASSAGTYNEQFF. The CDR3 DNA is TGTGCCAGTAGTGCTGGCACCTACAATGAGCAGTTCTTC.

This clone occurred once. The genes are TRBV6-5 and TRBJ2-6; D remains unclear. The V end lost 0 bases, the J end lost 0 bases, and 6 bases lay between the germline ends. This CDR3 contains 16 residues. CDR1 is MNHEY, CDR2 SVGAGI, per germline. In nucleotides, the CDR3 is TGTGCCAGCAGTTACTCTGGTGGCTCTGGGGCCAACGTCCTGACTTTC. This codes for CASSYSGGSGANVLTF.

This chain uses TRBV6-5 with TRBJ2-2; no firm D call. Germline V CDR1 and CDR2: MNHEY, SVGAGI. The CDR3 length is 12 residues. Trimming pared 5 bases from V and 4 bases from J, leaving 5 bases between. CDR3 DNA: TGTGCCAGCAGTACTTTCACCGGGGAGCTGTTTTTT. It specifies CASSTFTGELFF.

The CDR3 protein is CASKTRPGSGELFF. The CDR3 DNA reads TGTGCCAGCAAGACCCGACCAGGGTCCGGGGAGCTGTTTTTT. The chain couples TRBV9 to TRBJ2-2; a weak D match, TRBD1 (5 bases). Germline lookup yields CDR1 SGDLS and CDR2 YYNGEE. V gave up 6 bases and J gave up 6 bases, with 15 bases separating them. The CDR3 has 14 amino acids.

The genes are TRBV7-6 and TRBJ1-4; a weak D match, TRBD1 (5 bases). This CDR3 has 15 residues. Looked up from germline, CDR1 is SGHVS and CDR2 is FNYEAQ. Deletions cut 4 bases from V and 6 bases from J, with 15 bases between. The CDR3 protein is CASSSPGPEDEKLFF. CDR3 bases: TGTGCCAGCAGCTCCCCGGGGCCTGAGGATGAAAAACTGTTTTTT.

V gene TRBV19 combines with J gene TRBJ1-5; D call uncertain. There are 17 residues in the CDR3. Trimming removed 7 bases from V and 4 bases from J, with 23 bases in between. Germline CDR1 and CDR2: LNHDA and SQIVND (reference sequence). The CDR3 bases are TGTGCCAGTATCGGGGAAGGGAGCGGTCTTCGGAATCAGCCCCAGCATTTT. This translates into CASIGEGSGLRNQPQHF.

This clone was seen more than once but under ten times. J is TRBJ2-2 and V is TRBV5-1; 10 nucleotides line up with TRBD2. Losses at the gene ends were 4 bases for V and 4 bases for J; bases not matched to a gene: 4. The CDR3 is made up of 15 amino acids. Per the germline V gene, CDR1 is SGHRS and CDR2 is YFSETQ. The CDR3 DNA sequence: TGCGCCAGCAGCGGTAGCGGGGGGATCACCGGGGAGCTGTTTTTT. This sequence encodes CASSGSGGITGELFF.

This clone was counted a few times. This sequence joins TRBV4-1 and TRBJ2-7; possibly TRBD1 or TRBD2 for D (6 bases each). This CDR3 region has 15 residues. Trimming pared 0 bases from V and 4 bases from J, leaving 13 bases between. Germline V gives CDR1 MGHRA, CDR2 YSYEKL. CDR3 sequence reads: CASSQDPGGRYEQYF. CDR3 coding DNA: TGCGCCAGCAGCCAAGATCCCGGGGGCCGATACGAGCAGTACTTC.

The chain combines TRBV7-8 with TRBJ2-7; maybe TRBD2 (6 bases). Trimming removed 3 bases from V and 0 bases from J, with 9 bases in between. Germline assignment: CDR1 SGHVS and CDR2 FQNEAQ. The CDR3 totals 14 residues. CDR3 region: CASSLASASYEQYF. The CDR3 DNA reads TGTGCCAGCAGCTTGGCTAGCGCCTCCTACGAGCAGTACTTC.

The chain uses TRBV15 and TRBJ2-5, with D perhaps assigned TRBD1 or TRBD2 (5 bases each). CDR1 LNHNV and CDR2 YYDKDF come from the germline V gene (reference sequence). V dropped 0 bases and J dropped 4 bases, with 18 bases sitting between them. The CDR3 consists of 17 residues. The CDR3 is CATSRDRGAGWGETQYF. CDR3 DNA sequence: TGTGCCACCAGCAGAGATAGAGGGGCGGGTTGGGGAGAGACCCAGTACTTC.

The V and J genes are TRBV5-1 and TRBJ2-1; TRBD1 matches at 9 bases. Per the germline V gene, CDR1 is SGHRS and CDR2 is YFSETQ. This CDR3 contains 14 residues. The junction had 6 bases not matched to a gene; V was cut back by 5 bases and J by 6 bases. The chain's CDR3 is CASSHMGQGNEQFF. The CDR3 coding sequence is TGCGCCAGCAGTCATATGGGACAGGGCAATGAGCAGTTCTTC. The whole variable domain, filled in from reference TRBV5-1 and TRBJ2-1, reads KAGVTQTPRYLIKTRGQQVTLSCSPISGHRSVSWYQQTPGQGLQFLFEYFSETQRNKGNFPGRFSGRQFSNSRSEMNVSTLELGDSALYLCASSHMGQGNEQFFGPGTRLTVL.

The genes are TRBV3-1 (or the pseudogene TRBV3-2) and TRBJ2-7; D may be TRBD2 (6 bases). The CDR3 is 14 amino acids. The ends were cut back, 0 bases at V and 0 bases at J, with 6 bases in the middle. Germline values: CDR1 LGHDT, CDR2 YNNKEL (reference sequence). The CDR3 coding sequence is TGTGCCAGCAGCCAAGAGGGACTCTCCTACGAGCAGTACTTC. This encodes CASSQEGLSYEQYF.

The V and J genes are TRBV27 and TRBJ1-4, with TRBD1 identical over 10 bases. With V trimmed by 4 bases and J by 6 bases, 5 bases remained unmatched. This CDR3 region has 15 residues. Germline V lookup: CDR1 MNHEY, CDR2 SMNVEV (reference sequence). CDR3 coding DNA: TGTGCCAGCAGTTCCGCCGGGACAGGGGATGAAAAACTGTTTTTT. It is translated as CASSSAGTGDEKLFF.

DNA for the CDR3: TGCAGCGTTAGGACAGGGGAAAGCTCTGGAAACACCATATATTTT. It yields the protein CSVRTGESSGNTIYF. This sequence joins TRBV29-1 and TRBJ1-3; 9 bases map to TRBD1. This CDR3 comprises 15 residues. With 5 bases clipped from V and 0 bases from J, the junction kept 5 bases outside the gene matches. The germline gives CDR1 SQVTM, CDR2 ANQGSEA.